The 15 T cell receptor beta chains given below trace back to one sample, sequenced in a study of PD-L1 blockade in urothelial cancer. Assay used: immunoSEQ multiplex PCR; TCRdb lists only in-frame clones, some missing. The sample carries roughly 63,000 clones, about 76% recorded once. The time point denotes: pretreatment peripheral blood. The sequencing used PBMCs, collected around atezolizumab (anti-PD-L1) treatment. The receptors were sampled from a man between 65 and 85 years old with urothelial cancer.

The rearrangement joins TRBV5-4 to TRBJ1-1, with 7 bases matching TRBD1. V lost 4 bases and J lost 4; bases outside the gene matches: 7. Germline V lookup: CDR1 SGHNT, CDR2 YYREEE (reference sequence). This CDR3 spans 14 amino acids. The CDR3: CASSPRTGPTEAFF. CDR3 in DNA: TGTGCCAGCAGCCCGAGGACAGGACCCACTGAAGCTTTCTTT.

The chain links TRBV6-1 to TRBJ2-5; weak D call: TRBD1 (6 bases). The CDR3 covers 15 residues. Looked up from germline, CDR1 is MNHNS and CDR2 is SASEGT. Trimming took 5 bases from V and 0 from J, leaving 13 bases between them. The CDR3 is CASSPSGQYQETQYF. CDR3 nucleotide sequence: TGTGCCAGCAGTCCTTCCGGACAGTACCAAGAGACCCAGTACTTC.

The chain joins TRBV27 to TRBJ2-1; 10 nucleotides agree with TRBD2. Germline V lookup: CDR1 MNHEY, CDR2 SMNVEV (reference sequence). The J segment lost 9 bases and the V segment lost 6 bases, leaving 17 bases of the junction unmatched. This CDR3 region has 17 residues. Written as DNA, the CDR3 is TGTGCCAGCAGCCCCCGCCCCGCAGCGGGAGGGCCCGCTGAGCAGTTCTTC. Its protein product is CASSPRPAAGGPAEQFF.

The gene calls are TRBV25-1 and TRBJ1-1; 8 bases line up with TRBD1. This CDR3 is built from 14 residues. With 4 bases clipped from V and 6 bases from J, the junction kept 7 bases outside the gene matches. The V gene's germline CDR1 is MGHDK and CDR2 SYGVNS. CDR3 loop: CASSGTGRGSEAFF. The CDR3 coding sequence is TGTGCCAGCAGTGGGACAGGGCGGGGGTCTGAAGCTTTCTTT.

V usage is TRBV5-1 and J usage is TRBJ2-1; TRBD2 matches 9 bases. The CDR3 has 16 amino acids. Germline V gene lookup returns CDR1 SGHRS and CDR2 YFSETQ. The V and J ends lost 1 base and 5 bases, in that order; junction bases with no gene match: 7. The CDR3 protein is CASSLTKREVNNEQFF. The CDR3 DNA reads TGCGCCAGCAGCTTGACCAAGCGGGAGGTCAACAATGAGCAGTTCTTC.

The chain carries TRBV28 and TRBJ2-7, with D possibly matching TRBD1 (6 bases). Germline CDR1 MDHEN, CDR2 SYDVKM. Trimming removed 3 bases at V and 2 bases at J, with 11 bases between. The CDR3 contains 14 residues. CDR3 in DNA: TGTGCCAGCAGTTTGGGGACAATCGCCTACGAGCAGTACTTC. The encoded protein is CASSLGTIAYEQYF. The full variable domain, completed using reference TRBV28 and TRBJ2-7, is DVKVTQSSRYLVKRTGEKVFLECVQDMDHENMFWYRQDPGLGLRLIYFSYDVKMKEKGDIPEGYSVSREKKERFSLILESASTNQTSMYLCASSLGTIAYEQYFGPGTRLTVT.

The chain joins TRBV7-2 to TRBJ2-3; maybe TRBD2 (6 bases). The CDR3 is 15 amino acids. Germline V lookup: CDR1 SGHTA, CDR2 FQGNSA. V was cut by 5 bases and J by 4 bases, with 16 bases left in between. This CDR3 is CASSRRSGVADTQYF. For the CDR3, the DNA is TGTGCCAGCAGCCGTAGGTCGGGAGTGGCAGATACGCAGTATTTT.

The chain carries TRBV5-1 and TRBJ2-1; 7 nucleotides match TRBD1. V was clipped by 4 bases and J by 1 base; unmatched bases: 8. The CDR3 runs to 16 residues. Germline loops: CDR1 SGHRS, CDR2 YFSETQ. In DNA form, the CDR3 reads TGCGCCAGCAGCGAAGACAGGGTATTTTCCTACAATGAGCAGTTCTTC. Protein sequence: CASSEDRVFSYNEQFF.

About this clone itself: In the same sample, other DNA sequences code for this CDR3. The J gene is TRBJ2-3, the V gene TRBV7-2; 14 nucleotides agree with TRBD2. The CDR3 sequence is 16 residues long. In germline, CDR1 is SGHTA, CDR2 FQGNSA. Germline trimming cut 1 base from V and 4 bases from J; bases unmatched to any gene: 1. For the CDR3, the DNA is TGTGCCAGCAGCTTAGGACTAGCGGGAGGGGCAGATACGCAGTATTTT. Protein product: CASSLGLAGGADTQYF.

The chain recombines TRBV2 with TRBJ2-5; 7 bases line up with TRBD1. Germline trimming cut 5 bases from V and 3 bases from J; bases unmatched to any gene: 3. In germline, CDR1 is SNHLY, CDR2 FYNNEI. The length of the CDR3 is 13 residues. CDR3 nucleotides: TGTGCCAGCAGTTTAACAGGGGAAGAGACCCAGTACTTC. Translation: CASSLTGEETQYF.

V is TRBV7-9 and J is TRBJ2-7; TRBD1 might be the D (5 bases). CDR1 and CDR2 (germline): SEHNR, FQNEAQ (reference sequence). This CDR3 has 12 amino acids. V dropped 4 bases and J dropped 12 bases, with 16 bases sitting between them. The CDR3 here is CASSSLRVFLYF. The CDR3 DNA follows: TGTGCCAGCAGCTCCCTCAGGGTATTCTTGTACTTC. Looking up the rest from reference TRBV7-9 and TRBJ2-7 gives the full variable domain: DTGVSQNPRHKITKRGQNVTFRCDPISEHNRLYWYRQTLGQGPEFLTYFQNEAQLEKSRLLSDRFSAERPKGSFSTLEIQRTEQGDSAMYLCASSSLRVFLYFGPGTRLTVT.

This chain links TRBV19 with TRBJ2-1, with TRBD1 identical over 8 bases. V shed 6 bases and J 9 bases; nucleotides not matched to a gene: 7. The CDR3 is made up of 13 amino acids. The germline CDR1 and CDR2 sequences are LNHDA and SQIVND (reference sequence). CDR3 amino acids: CASSAQGAGEQFF. The CDR3 DNA reads TGTGCCAGTAGCGCCCAGGGGGCGGGTGAGCAGTTCTTC.

The V and J genes are TRBV28 and TRBJ2-7, with 9 nucleotides matching TRBD1. Germline V gene data show CDR1 as MDHEN and CDR2 as SYDVKM. After removal of 5 bases from V and 0 bases from J, the junction contained 5 bases not matched to a gene. CDR3 size: 15 residues. CDR3 coding DNA: TGTGCCAGCAGTCGCTTGACAGGGGGCTCCTACGAGCAGTACTTC. This sequence encodes CASSRLTGGSYEQYF.

The chain is built from TRBV14 and TRBJ1-3; maybe TRBD1 (6 bases). CDR3 length equals 17 residues. Germline CDR1 and CDR2: SGHDN and FVKESK. The V end lost 4 bases, the J end lost 0 bases, and 16 bases lay between the germline ends. For the CDR3, the DNA is TGTGCCAGCAGCCGAAGGAGGGGGGGAAGCTCTGGAAACACCATATATTTT. This gives the protein CASSRRRGGSSGNTIYF.

V gene TRBV7-2 combines with J gene TRBJ2-3; 11 bases match TRBD2. The CDR3 totals 13 residues. V shed 8 bases, J shed 5 bases, and the junction held 3 bases outside the gene matches. The V gene's germline CDR1 is SGHTA and CDR2 FQGNSA. The CDR3: CASSLAGGDTQYF. The CDR3 DNA reads as TGTGCCAGCTCCCTAGCGGGAGGAGATACGCAGTATTTT.